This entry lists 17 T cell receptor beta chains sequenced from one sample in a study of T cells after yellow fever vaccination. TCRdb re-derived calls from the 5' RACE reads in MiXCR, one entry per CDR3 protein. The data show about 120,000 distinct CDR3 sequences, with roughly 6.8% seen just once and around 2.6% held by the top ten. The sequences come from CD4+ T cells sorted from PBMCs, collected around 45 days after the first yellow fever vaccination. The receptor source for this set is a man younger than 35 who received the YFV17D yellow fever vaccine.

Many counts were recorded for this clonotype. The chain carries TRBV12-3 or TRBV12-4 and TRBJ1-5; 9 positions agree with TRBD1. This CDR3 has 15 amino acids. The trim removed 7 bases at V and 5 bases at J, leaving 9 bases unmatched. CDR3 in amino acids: CASTLGQGFDQPQHF. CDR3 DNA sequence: TGTGCCAGCACCCTGGGACAGGGCTTCGATCAGCCCCAGCATTTT.

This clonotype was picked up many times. This chain's CDR3 is CASSRRQDMNTEAFF. The CDR3 DNA reads TGTGCCAGCAGCCGTAGACAGGACATGAACACTGAAGCTTTCTTT. V is TRBV12-3 or TRBV12-4 and J is TRBJ1-1; the D gene is possibly TRBD1 (6 bases). The V end lost 6 bases, the J end lost 0 bases, and 14 bases lay between the germline ends. The length of the CDR3 is 15 residues.

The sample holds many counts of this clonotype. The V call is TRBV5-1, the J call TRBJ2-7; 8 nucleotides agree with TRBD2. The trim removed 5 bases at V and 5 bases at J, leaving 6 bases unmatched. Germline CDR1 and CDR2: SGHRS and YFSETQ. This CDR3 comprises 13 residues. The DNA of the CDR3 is TGCGCCAGCAGTGGGCAGCGGGGGAACGAGCAGTACTTC. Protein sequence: CASSGQRGNEQYF.

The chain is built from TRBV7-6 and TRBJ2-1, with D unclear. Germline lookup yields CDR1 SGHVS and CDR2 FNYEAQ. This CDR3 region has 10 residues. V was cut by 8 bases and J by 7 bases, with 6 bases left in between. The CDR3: CASGENEQFF. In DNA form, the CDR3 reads TGTGCCAGCGGGGAAAATGAGCAGTTCTTC.

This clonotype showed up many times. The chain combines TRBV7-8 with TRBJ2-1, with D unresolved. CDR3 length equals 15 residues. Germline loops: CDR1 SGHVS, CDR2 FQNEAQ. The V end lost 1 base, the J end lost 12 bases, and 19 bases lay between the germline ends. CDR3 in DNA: TGTGCCAGCAGCTTAGGTCAGCTTGTTAGTTTCGGGCAGTTCTTC. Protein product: CASSLGQLVSFGQFF.

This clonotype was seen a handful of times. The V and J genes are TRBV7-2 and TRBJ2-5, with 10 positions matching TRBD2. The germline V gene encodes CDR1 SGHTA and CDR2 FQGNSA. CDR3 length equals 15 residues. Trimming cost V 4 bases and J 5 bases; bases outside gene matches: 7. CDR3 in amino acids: CASSSNSGGLETQYF. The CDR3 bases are TGTGCCAGCAGCTCGAATAGCGGGGGGTTGGAGACCCAGTACTTC.

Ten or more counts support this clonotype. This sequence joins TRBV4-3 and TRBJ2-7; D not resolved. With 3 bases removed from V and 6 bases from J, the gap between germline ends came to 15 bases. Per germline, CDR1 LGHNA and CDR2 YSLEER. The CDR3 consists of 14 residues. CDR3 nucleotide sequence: TGCGCCAGCAGCCAGGACCTCACCTCCGGCGAGCAGTACGTC. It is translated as CASSQDLTSGEQYV.

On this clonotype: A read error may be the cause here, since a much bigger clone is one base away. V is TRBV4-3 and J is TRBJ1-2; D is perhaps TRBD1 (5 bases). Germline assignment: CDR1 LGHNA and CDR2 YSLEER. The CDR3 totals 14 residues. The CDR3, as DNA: TGCGCCAGCAGCCAAGATTCCAGGGACTATGACTACACCTTC. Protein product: CASSQDSRDYDYTF.

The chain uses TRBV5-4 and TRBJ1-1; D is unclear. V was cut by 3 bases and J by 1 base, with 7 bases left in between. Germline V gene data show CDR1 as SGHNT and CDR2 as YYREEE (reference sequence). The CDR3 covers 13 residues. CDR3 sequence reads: CASSSAENTEAFF. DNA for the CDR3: TGTGCCAGCAGCTCTGCAGAGAACACTGAAGCTTTCTTT.

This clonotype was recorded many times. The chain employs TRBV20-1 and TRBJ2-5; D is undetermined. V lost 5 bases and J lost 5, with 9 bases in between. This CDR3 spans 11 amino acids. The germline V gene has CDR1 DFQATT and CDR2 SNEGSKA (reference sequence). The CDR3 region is CSAYPQETQYF. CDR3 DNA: TGCAGTGCTTACCCTCAGGAGACCCAGTACTTC.

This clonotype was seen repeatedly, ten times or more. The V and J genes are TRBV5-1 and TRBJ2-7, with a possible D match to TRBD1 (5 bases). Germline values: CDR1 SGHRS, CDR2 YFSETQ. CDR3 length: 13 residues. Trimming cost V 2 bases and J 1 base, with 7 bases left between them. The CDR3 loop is CASSLQESYEQYF. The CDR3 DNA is TGCGCCAGCAGCTTACAGGAATCCTACGAGCAGTACTTC.

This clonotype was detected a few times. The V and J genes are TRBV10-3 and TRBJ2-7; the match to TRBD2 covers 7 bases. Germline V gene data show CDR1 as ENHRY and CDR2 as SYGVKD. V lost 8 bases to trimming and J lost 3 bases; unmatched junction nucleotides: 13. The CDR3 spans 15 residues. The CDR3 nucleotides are TGTGCCATCGGGAAAGCCGGGACGGGAGGCTACGAGCAGTACGTC. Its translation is CAIGKAGTGGYEQYV.

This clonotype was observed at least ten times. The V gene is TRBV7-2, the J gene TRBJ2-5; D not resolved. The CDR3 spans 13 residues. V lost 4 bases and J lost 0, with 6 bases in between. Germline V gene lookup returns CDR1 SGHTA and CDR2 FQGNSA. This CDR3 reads CASSSTYQETQYF. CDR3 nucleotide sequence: TGTGCCAGCAGCTCCACGTACCAAGAGACCCAGTACTTC.

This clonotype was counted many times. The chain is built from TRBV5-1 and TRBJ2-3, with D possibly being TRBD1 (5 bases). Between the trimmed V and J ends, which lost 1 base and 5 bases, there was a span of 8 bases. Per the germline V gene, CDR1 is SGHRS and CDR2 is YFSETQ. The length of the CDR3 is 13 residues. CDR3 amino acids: CASSLMGQDTQYF. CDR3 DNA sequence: TGCGCCAGCAGCTTGATGGGGCAAGATACGCAGTATTTT.

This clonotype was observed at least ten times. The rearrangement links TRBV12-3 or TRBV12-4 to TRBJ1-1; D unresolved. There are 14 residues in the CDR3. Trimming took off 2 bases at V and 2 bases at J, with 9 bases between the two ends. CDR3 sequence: CASSLRQLNTEAFF. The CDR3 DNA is TGTGCCAGCAGTTTACGTCAGCTCAACACTGAAGCTTTCTTT.

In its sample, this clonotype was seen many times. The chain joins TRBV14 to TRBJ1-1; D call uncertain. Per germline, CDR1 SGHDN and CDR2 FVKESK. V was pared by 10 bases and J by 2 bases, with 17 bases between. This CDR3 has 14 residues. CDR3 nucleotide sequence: TGTGCCACCGCGTTAATGGTACGAAACACTGAAGCTTTCTTT. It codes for CATALMVRNTEAFF.

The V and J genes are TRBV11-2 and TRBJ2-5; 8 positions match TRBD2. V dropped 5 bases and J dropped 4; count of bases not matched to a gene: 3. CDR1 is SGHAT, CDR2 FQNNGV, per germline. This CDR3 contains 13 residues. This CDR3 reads CASSPSGGETQYF. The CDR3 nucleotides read TGTGCCAGCAGCCCGAGCGGGGGAGAGACCCAGTACTTC. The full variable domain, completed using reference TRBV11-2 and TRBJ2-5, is EAGVAQSPRYKIIEKRQSVAFWCNPISGHATLYWYQQILGQGPKLLIQFQNNGVVDDSQLPKDRFSAERLKGVDSTLKIQPAKLEDSAVYLCASSPSGGETQYFGPGTRLLVL.